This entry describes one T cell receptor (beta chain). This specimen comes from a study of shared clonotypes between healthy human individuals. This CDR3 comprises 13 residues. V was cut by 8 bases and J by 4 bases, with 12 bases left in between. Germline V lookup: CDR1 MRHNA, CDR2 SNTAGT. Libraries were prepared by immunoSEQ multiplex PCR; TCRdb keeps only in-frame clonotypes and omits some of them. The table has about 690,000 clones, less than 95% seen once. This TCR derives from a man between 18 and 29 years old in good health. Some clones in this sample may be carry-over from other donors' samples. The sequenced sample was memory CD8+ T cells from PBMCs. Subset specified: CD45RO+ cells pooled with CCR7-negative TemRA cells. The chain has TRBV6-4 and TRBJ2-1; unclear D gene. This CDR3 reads CASSSREYNEQFF. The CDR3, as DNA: TGTGCCAGCTCGTCTAGAGAATACAATGAGCAGTTCTTC.